This T cell receptor beta chain was sequenced for a study of T cells in pancreatic ductal adenocarcinoma. Some clones are missing from TCRdb's copy, which holds only in-frame ones; the method was immunoSEQ multiplex PCR. In the table there are over 100,000 clones, 90% to 95% of which are singletons. CDR1 is SGHTA, CDR2 FQGNSA, per germline. V lost 5 bases and J lost 0, with 11 bases in between. The length of the CDR3 is 15 residues. Study observations and caveats: Blood clonality (around 0.066) did not differ significantly from tumor (about 0.11). Compared with tumor, blood showed more total productive templates and approximately 8-fold more clonotypes. Results skew toward the minority of patients with early-stage disease.

As to this clone: The antigen is undetermined.

No neoadjuvant therapy was given to the selected pancreatic ductal adenocarcinoma patients before their surgery. Sequenced input: PBMCs. The source is a human donor with pancreatic ductal adenocarcinoma. The rearrangement uses TRBV7-2 and TRBJ2-1; TRBD2 might be the D (6 bases). The CDR3 sequence is CASSRTIYSYNEQFF. DNA of the CDR3: TGTGCCAGCAGCCGGACTATCTACTCCTACAATGAGCAGTTCTTC. The full variable domain, in which reference TRBV7-2 and TRBJ2-1 provide the parts outside the CDR3, is GAGVSQSPSNKVTEKGKDVELRCDPISGHTALYWYRQSLGQGLEFLIYFQGNSAPDKSGLPSDRFSAERTGGSVSTLTIQRTQQEDSAVYLCASSRTIYSYNEQFFGPGTRLTVL.